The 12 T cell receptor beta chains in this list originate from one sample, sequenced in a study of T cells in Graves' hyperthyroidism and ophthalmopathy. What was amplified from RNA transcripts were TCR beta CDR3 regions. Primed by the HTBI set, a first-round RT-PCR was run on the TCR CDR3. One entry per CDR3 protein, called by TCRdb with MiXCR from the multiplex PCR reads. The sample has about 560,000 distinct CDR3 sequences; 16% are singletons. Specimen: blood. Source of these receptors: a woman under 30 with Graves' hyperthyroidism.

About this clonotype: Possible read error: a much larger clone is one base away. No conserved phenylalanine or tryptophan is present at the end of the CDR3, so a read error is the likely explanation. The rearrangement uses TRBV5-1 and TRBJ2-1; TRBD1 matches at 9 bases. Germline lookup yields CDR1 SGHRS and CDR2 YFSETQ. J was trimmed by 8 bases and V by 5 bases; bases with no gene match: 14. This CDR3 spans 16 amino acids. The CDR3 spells CASRDPGTGLLDEQFL. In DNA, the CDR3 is TGCGCCAGCAGGGATCCGGGGACAGGGCTTCTCGATGAGCAGTTCCTC.

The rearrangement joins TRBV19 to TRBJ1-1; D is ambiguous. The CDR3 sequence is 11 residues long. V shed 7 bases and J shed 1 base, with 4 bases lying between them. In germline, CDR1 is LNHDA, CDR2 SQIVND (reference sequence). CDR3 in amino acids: CASKENTEAFF. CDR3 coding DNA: TGTGCCAGTAAGGAGAACACTGAAGCTTTCTTT.

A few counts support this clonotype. CDR3 nucleotide sequence: TGCGCCAGCAGCCCCCTGGGACGTTTAGCTGATCAGCCCCAGCATTTT. Amino acid sequence: CASSPLGRLADQPQHF. The chain recombines TRBV4-1 with TRBJ1-5; maybe TRBD1 (5 bases). CDR3 length: 16 amino acids. Germline V gives CDR1 MGHRA, CDR2 YSYEKL. The germline V and J ends were trimmed by 4 bases and 5 bases, with 18 bases remaining between them.

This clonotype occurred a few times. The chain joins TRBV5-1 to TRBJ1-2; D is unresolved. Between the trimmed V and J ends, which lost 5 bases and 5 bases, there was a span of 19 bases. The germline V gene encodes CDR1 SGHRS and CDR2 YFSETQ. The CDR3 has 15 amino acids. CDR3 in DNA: TGCGCCAGCAGTTTTAATTACAAGGGCCGTTATGGCTACACCTTC. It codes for CASSFNYKGRYGYTF.

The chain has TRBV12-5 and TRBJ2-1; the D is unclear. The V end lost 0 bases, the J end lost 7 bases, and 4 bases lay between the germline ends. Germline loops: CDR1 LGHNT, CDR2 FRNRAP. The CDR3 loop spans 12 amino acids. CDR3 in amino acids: CASGLVINEQFF. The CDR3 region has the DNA TGTGCTAGTGGTTTGGTAATTAATGAGCAGTTCTTC.

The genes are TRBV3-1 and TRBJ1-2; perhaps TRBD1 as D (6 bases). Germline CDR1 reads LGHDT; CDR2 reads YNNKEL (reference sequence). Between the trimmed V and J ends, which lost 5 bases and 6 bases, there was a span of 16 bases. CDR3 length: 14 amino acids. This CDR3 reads CASSSAYRAHGYTF. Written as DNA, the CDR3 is TGTGCCAGCAGCTCGGCGTACAGGGCCCATGGCTACACCTTC.

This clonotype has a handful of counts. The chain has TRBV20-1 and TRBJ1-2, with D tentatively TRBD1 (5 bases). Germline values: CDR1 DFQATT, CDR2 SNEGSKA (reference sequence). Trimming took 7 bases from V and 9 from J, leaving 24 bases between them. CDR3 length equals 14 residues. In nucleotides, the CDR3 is TGCAGTGGCCCCTTAAGGGGCCTCATTACGCGCTACACCTTC. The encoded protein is CSGPLRGLITRYTF.

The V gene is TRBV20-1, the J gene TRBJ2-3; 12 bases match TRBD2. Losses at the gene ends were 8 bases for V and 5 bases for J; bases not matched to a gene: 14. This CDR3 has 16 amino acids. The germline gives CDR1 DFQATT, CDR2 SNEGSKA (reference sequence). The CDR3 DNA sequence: TGCAGTACTACCCCTAGGACTAGCGGGAAGGTAGATACGCAGTATTTT. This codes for CSTTPRTSGKVDTQYF.

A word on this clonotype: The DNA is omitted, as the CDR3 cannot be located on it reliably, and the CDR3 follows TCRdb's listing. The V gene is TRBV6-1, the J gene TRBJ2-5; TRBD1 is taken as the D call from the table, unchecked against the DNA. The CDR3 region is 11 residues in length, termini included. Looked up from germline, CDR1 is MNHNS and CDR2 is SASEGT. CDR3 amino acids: CASSVGQGIYF.

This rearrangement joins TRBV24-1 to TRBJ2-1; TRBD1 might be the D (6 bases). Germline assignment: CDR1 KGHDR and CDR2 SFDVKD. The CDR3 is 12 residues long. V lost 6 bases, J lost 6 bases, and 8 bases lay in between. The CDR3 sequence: CATSKGVNEQFF. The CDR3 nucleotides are TGTGCCACCAGTAAGGGGGTCAATGAGCAGTTCTTC.

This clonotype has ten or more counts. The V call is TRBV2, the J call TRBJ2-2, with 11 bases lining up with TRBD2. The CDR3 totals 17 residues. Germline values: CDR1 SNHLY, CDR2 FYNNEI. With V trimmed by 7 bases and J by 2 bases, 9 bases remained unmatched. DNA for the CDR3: TGTGCCAGCACTACGGGACTAGCGGACCCTAACACCGGGGAGCTGTTTTTT. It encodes CASTTGLADPNTGELFF. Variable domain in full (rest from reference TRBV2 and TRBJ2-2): EPEVTQTPSHQVTQMGQEVILRCVPISNHLYFYWYRQILGQKVEFLVSFYNNEISEKSEIFDDQFSVERPDGSNFTLKIRSTKLEDSAMYFCASTTGLADPNTGELFFGEGSRLTVL.

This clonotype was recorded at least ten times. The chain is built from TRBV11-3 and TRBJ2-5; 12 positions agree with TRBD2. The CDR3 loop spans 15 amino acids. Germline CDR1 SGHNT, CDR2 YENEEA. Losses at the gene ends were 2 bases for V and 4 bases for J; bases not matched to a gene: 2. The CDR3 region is CASSLLAGGRETQYF. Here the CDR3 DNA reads TGTGCCAGCAGCTTACTAGCGGGGGGGCGAGAGACCCAGTACTTC.